The 22 T cell receptor beta chains below were found in one sample sequenced in a study of T cells after yellow fever vaccination. TCRdb reprocessed the 5' RACE reads with MiXCR, giving one entry per CDR3 protein. The sample shows around 300,000 distinct CDR3 sequences, roughly 3.9% of them seen only once. The sample was PBMCs, taken 5 days after the yellow fever booster vaccination. The receptors here all came from a young man who received the YFV17D yellow fever vaccine.

At least ten counts were recorded for this clonotype. The CDR3 region has the DNA TGTGCCAGCAGCTTAGGGGAGGACGCATACTCCTACGAGCAGTACTTC. This translates into CASSLGEDAYSYEQYF. The rearrangement links TRBV11-2 to TRBJ2-7; D might be TRBD2 (6 bases). Trimming pared 1 base from V and 0 bases from J, leaving 13 bases between. The CDR3 runs 16 residues. Per germline, CDR1 SGHAT and CDR2 FQNNGV.

V and J are TRBV28 and TRBJ2-2, with 8 bases aligning to TRBD2. Germline V gene sequence: CDR1 MDHEN, CDR2 SYDVKM. The CDR3 sequence is 15 residues long. V lost 7 bases, J lost 0 bases, and 4 bases stayed unmatched. The CDR3 DNA follows: TGTGCCAGCATAACGGGGGGGGCGAACACCGGGGAGCTGTTTTTT. This gives the protein CASITGGANTGELFF.

The table lists this clonotype with many counts. The chain recombines TRBV5-1 with TRBJ1-6, with TRBD1 matching 7 bases. CDR1 and CDR2 (germline): SGHRS, YFSETQ. The CDR3 consists of 18 residues. Trimming removed 1 base from V and 7 bases from J; junction bases left unmatched: 14. The DNA for the CDR3 is TGCGCCAGCAGCTTGCTCCACAGGGGATGGATGGGAAATTCACCCCTCCACTTT. Its translation: CASSLLHRGWMGNSPLHF.

This rearrangement joins TRBV7-9 to TRBJ2-4; 7 positions agree with TRBD1. CDR1 SEHNR and CDR2 FQNEAQ come from the germline V gene (reference sequence). This CDR3 is built from 16 residues. Trimming cost V 5 bases and J 5 bases; bases outside gene matches: 12. CDR3 sequence reads: CASSETQGDRENIQYF. In DNA form, the CDR3 reads TGTGCCAGCAGCGAGACCCAAGGGGACAGAGAAAACATTCAGTACTTC.

V is TRBV15 and J is TRBJ2-3; 9 bases map to TRBD2. CDR1 and CDR2 from the germline V gene are LNHNV and YYDKDF (reference sequence). The V gene end was trimmed by 1 base and the J gene end by 0 bases; junction bases not matched to a gene: 5. The CDR3 runs 17 residues. The CDR3 protein is CATSRGSSGASTDTQYF. The DNA for the CDR3 is TGTGCCACCAGCAGAGGGTCTAGCGGGGCCAGCACAGATACGCAGTATTTT.

This clonotype was observed a few times. The chain is built from TRBV6-5 and TRBJ2-1, with D unresolved. Germline V gene data show CDR1 as MNHEY and CDR2 as SVGAGI. The CDR3 is 15 residues long. V dropped 6 bases and J dropped 2 bases, with 14 bases sitting between them. This CDR3 is CASSSPRQAYNEQFF. The CDR3 DNA reads TGTGCCAGCAGCTCACCCAGGCAGGCCTACAATGAGCAGTTCTTC.

This clonotype has a handful of counts. A read error may explain this, as a much larger clone is one base away. CDR3 residues: CASSQDPTYEQYF. The CDR3 DNA is TGCGCCAGCAGCCAAGATCCAACCTACGAGCAGTACTTC. This sequence joins TRBV4-1 and TRBJ2-7; D remains ambiguous. The V gene's germline CDR1 is MGHRA and CDR2 YSYEKL. V lost 0 bases, J lost 2 bases, and 5 bases lay in between. This CDR3 comprises 13 residues.

This clonotype was seen a few times. V is TRBV5-1 and J is TRBJ1-5; D remains unclear. The V and J ends lost 0 bases and 7 bases respectively, with 11 bases between them. The CDR3 runs 14 residues. Germline CDR1 reads SGHRS; CDR2 reads YFSETQ. CDR3 sequence reads: CASSLGPGEQPQHF. The CDR3 DNA is TGCGCCAGCAGCTTGGGTCCCGGCGAACAGCCCCAGCATTTT.

This clonotype was counted many times. V gene TRBV20-1 combines with J gene TRBJ2-1; TRBD2 matches 7 bases. Trimming cost V 6 bases and J 7 bases; bases outside gene matches: 15. Germline lookup yields CDR1 DFQATT and CDR2 SNEGSKA (reference sequence). The CDR3 is made up of 15 amino acids. The CDR3, as DNA: TGCAGTGCCAGCAGCGGAGAGAGCGGGGCAAATGAGCAGTTCTTC. This translates into CSASSGESGANEQFF.

The V and J genes are TRBV29-1 and TRBJ2-2, with D possibly being TRBD1 (5 bases). This CDR3 is 14 amino acids long. Germline CDR1 reads SQVTM; CDR2 reads ANQGSEA. Trimming pared 5 bases from V and 2 bases from J, leaving 12 bases between. CDR3 loop: CSVSGQGNTGELFF. CDR3 nucleotide sequence: TGCAGCGTTTCAGGGCAGGGCAACACCGGGGAGCTGTTTTTT.

Written as DNA, the CDR3 is TGTGCCAGCAGCGCCACCTGGGGCGGGGATCAGCCCCAGCATTTT. Its protein product is CASSATWGGDQPQHF. The J gene is TRBJ1-5, the V gene TRBV2; D is possibly TRBD1 (5 bases). The V end was cut by 6 bases, the J end by 5 bases, with 17 bases between. This CDR3 spans 15 amino acids. The germline CDR1 and CDR2 sequences are SNHLY and FYNNEI.

This clonotype was recorded a few times. The chain has TRBV7-9 and TRBJ1-1, with 8 bases identical to TRBD1. V lost 1 base, J lost 4 bases, and 8 bases stayed unmatched. The CDR3 has 16 residues. Per the germline V gene, CDR1 is SEHNR and CDR2 is FQNEAQ (reference sequence). The CDR3 DNA reads TGTGCCAGCAGCTTAGGTGGTGGACAGGGAGGCACTGAAGCTTTCTTT. This sequence encodes CASSLGGGQGGTEAFF.

This clonotype was counted ten times or more. V usage is TRBV27 and J usage is TRBJ1-4, with unresolved D. The ends were cut back, 3 bases at V and 0 bases at J, with 5 bases in the middle. CDR1 MNHEY and CDR2 SMNVEV come from the germline V gene (reference sequence). CDR3 length equals 14 residues. Here the CDR3 reads CASSFGTTNEKLFF. As DNA, the CDR3 is TGTGCCAGCAGTTTCGGCACAACTAATGAAAAACTGTTTTTT.

This clonotype was counted at least ten times. The CDR3 here is CASSLLRFITAQYF. The CDR3 DNA reads TGTGCCAGCAGCTTATTGAGGTTCATTACAGCGCAGTATTTT. The chain employs TRBV7-8 and TRBJ2-3; D unresolved. V dropped 2 bases and J dropped 10 bases, with 16 bases sitting between them. Germline CDR1 SGHVS, CDR2 FQNEAQ. The CDR3 loop spans 14 amino acids.

This clonotype was found a few times. The CDR3 ends on some other residue instead of the conserved phenylalanine or tryptophan, so this is likely a read error. The limits of the CDR3 on the DNA are not certain, so only TCRdb's listed CDR3 is given. This sequence joins TRBV6-5 and TRBJ2-7; the D call TRBD1 from the table was never checked on the DNA. The CDR3 is 13 residues long, ends included. Germline V CDR1 and CDR2: MNHEY, SVGAGI. The CDR3 sequence: CASTPDRVPPRGP.

This clonotype appeared many times. DNA of the CDR3: TGCGCCAGCAGTTCCGGGGTGGGTGGTCAGCCCCAGCATTTT. It is translated as CASSSGVGGQPQHF. The chain is built from TRBV5-1 and TRBJ1-5, with no clear D. This CDR3 is 14 amino acids long. CDR1 SGHRS and CDR2 YFSETQ come from the germline V gene. Trimming shortened V by 5 bases and J by 6 bases, and 15 bases separated the two germline ends. The entire variable domain, with the rest obtained from reference TRBV5-1 and TRBJ1-5, is as follows: KAGVTQTPRYLIKTRGQQVTLSCSPISGHRSVSWYQQTPGQGLQFLFEYFSETQRNKGNFPGRFSGRQFSNSRSEMNVSTLELGDSALYLCASSSGVGGQPQHFGDGTRLSIL.

The gene calls are TRBV20-1 and TRBJ2-1, with D possibly matching TRBD2 (7 bases). The germline CDR1 and CDR2 sequences are DFQATT and SNEGSKA (reference sequence). The CDR3 spans 14 residues. Trimming shortened V by 4 bases and J by 0 bases, and 10 bases separated the two germline ends. This chain's CDR3 is CSAKGGFSYNEQFF. As DNA, the CDR3 is TGCAGTGCTAAGGGGGGGTTCTCCTACAATGAGCAGTTCTTC.

The CDR3 DNA reads TGTGCCATCAGTGAGGGGACTGGGGCCAACGTCCTGACTTTC. This sequence encodes CAISEGTGANVLTF. The genes are TRBV10-3 and TRBJ2-6; D gene unclear. From germline, CDR1 is ENHRY and CDR2 SYGVKD. Trimming stripped 2 bases from V and 2 bases from J, with 4 bases between. The CDR3 is 14 residues long.

This clonotype was seen many times. The genes are TRBV20-1 and TRBJ1-1; tentative D call: TRBD1 (6 bases). CDR1 and CDR2 from the germline V gene are DFQATT and SNEGSKA (reference sequence). Between the trimmed V and J ends, which lost 0 bases and 5 bases, there was a span of 16 bases. The length of the CDR3 is 15 residues. The CDR3 DNA reads as TGCAGTGCTAGAGATAAGGGGGGGTCGCGAACTGAAGCTTTCTTT. It codes for CSARDKGGSRTEAFF.

This clonotype was seen only a few times. The chain recombines TRBV28 with TRBJ2-3; the D call may be TRBD1 or TRBD2 (6 bases each). The CDR3 has 18 amino acids. Trimming stripped 5 bases from V and 0 bases from J, with 21 bases between. Germline V gives CDR1 MDHEN, CDR2 SYDVKM. The CDR3 reads CASSVLGGGSLSTDTQYF. CDR3 nucleotide sequence: TGTGCCAGCAGTGTTCTCGGAGGGGGGTCGCTTAGCACAGATACGCAGTATTTT.

For the CDR3, the DNA is TGTGCCAGCAGCTCCCAAGCCCGGAGGGGGGCAGGCTATGGCTACACCTTC. Its translation is CASSSQARRGAGYGYTF. This chain connects TRBV7-2 to TRBJ1-2; the D gene is possibly TRBD1 (6 bases). Germline-derived CDR1 and CDR2 are SGHTA and FQGNSA. CDR3 length equals 17 residues. V was trimmed by 4 bases and J by 4 bases, leaving 22 bases between them. The complete variable domain, with remaining parts taken from reference TRBV7-2 and TRBJ1-2, reads GAGVSQSPSNKVTEKGKDVELRCDPISGHTALYWYRQSLGQGLEFLIYFQGNSAPDKSGLPSDRFSAERTGGSVSTLTIQRTQQEDSAVYLCASSSQARRGAGYGYTFGSGTRLTVV.

The chain couples TRBV10-3 to TRBJ1-2, with D perhaps TRBD1 (6 bases). The CDR3 has 13 amino acids. From germline, CDR1 is ENHRY and CDR2 SYGVKD. Trimming stripped 10 bases from V and 6 bases from J, with 18 bases between. The CDR3 loop reads CATGTTGLHGYTF. The CDR3, as DNA: TGTGCCACCGGAACGACAGGCCTTCATGGCTACACCTTC.